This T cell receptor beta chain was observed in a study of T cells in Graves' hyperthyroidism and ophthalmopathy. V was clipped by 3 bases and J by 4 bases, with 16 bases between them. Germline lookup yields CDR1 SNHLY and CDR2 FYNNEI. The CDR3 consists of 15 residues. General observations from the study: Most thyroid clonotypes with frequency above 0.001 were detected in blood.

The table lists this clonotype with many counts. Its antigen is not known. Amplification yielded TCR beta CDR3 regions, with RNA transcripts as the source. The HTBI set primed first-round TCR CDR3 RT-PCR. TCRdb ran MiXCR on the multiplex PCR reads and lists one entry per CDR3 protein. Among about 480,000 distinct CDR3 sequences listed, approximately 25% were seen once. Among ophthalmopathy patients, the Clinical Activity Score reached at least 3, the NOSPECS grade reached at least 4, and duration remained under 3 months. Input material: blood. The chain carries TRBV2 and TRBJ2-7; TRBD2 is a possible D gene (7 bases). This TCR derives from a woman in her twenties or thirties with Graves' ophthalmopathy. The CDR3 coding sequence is TGTGCCAGCAGTGATTACGGCGGGGGCCTTTACGAGCAGTACTTC. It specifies CASSDYGGGLYEQYF.